This TCR beta chain was captured by sequencing in a study of blood T cells in healthy people across ages. Study background: Capture via template switching afforded approximately one barcoded beta molecule per two T cells.

Germline V CDR1 and CDR2: LGHNA, YSLEER. V shed 4 bases and J shed 6 bases, with 19 bases lying between them. The CDR3 length is 16 residues. PCR was performed a second time for roughly 7 to 11 cycles using a sample-barcoded 5' primer and a J-beta primer mix. MiXCR, run by TCRdb on the 5' RACE reads, gives a single entry per CDR3 protein. The sample lists 700,000 to 850,000 distinct CDR3 sequences; about 37% were seen once. Sequencing used blood. This receptor was identified in a man aged 18-30 years in good health. This chain connects TRBV4-3 to TRBJ1-3; a possible D gene is TRBD1 (6 bases). This CDR3 reads CASSPVGGSPQNTIYF. CDR3 nucleotide sequence: TGCGCCAGCAGCCCAGTGGGGGGCTCCCCACAAAACACCATATATTTT.